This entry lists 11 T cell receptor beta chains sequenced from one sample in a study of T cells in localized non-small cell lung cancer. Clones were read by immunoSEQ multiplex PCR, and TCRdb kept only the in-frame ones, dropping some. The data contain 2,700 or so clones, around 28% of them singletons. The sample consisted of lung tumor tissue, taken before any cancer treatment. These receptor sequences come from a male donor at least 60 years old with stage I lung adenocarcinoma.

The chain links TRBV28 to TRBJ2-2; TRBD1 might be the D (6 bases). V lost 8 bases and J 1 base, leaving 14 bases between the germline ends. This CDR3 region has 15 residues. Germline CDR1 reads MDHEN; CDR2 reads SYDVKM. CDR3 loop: CASGPGHLNTGELFF. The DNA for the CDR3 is TGTGCCAGCGGGCCGGGACATCTGAACACCGGGGAGCTGTTTTTT.

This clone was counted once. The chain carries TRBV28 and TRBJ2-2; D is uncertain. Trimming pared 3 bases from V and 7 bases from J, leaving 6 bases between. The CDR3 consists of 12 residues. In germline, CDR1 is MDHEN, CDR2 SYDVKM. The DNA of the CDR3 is TGTGCCAGCAGTTTGAAGGGCGGGGAGCTGTTTTTT. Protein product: CASSLKGGELFF.

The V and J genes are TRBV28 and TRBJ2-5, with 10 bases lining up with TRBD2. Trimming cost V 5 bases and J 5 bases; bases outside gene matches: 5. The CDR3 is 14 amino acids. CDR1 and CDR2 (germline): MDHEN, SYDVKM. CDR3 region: CASSPAGGRETQYF. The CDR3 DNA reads TGTGCCAGCAGTCCAGCGGGGGGGCGGGAGACCCAGTACTTC. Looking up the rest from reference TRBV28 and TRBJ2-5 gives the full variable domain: DVKVTQSSRYLVKRTGEKVFLECVQDMDHENMFWYRQDPGLGLRLIYFSYDVKMKEKGDIPEGYSVSREKKERFSLILESASTNQTSMYLCASSPAGGRETQYFGPGTRLLVL.

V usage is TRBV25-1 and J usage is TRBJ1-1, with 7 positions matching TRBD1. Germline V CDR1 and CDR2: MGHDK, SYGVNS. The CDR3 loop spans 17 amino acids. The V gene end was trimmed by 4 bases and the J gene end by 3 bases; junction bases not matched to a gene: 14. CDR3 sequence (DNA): TGTGCCAGCAGTGGTTTCGGGACCAGGGGGAGAGACACTGAAGCTTTCTTT. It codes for CASSGFGTRGRDTEAFF.

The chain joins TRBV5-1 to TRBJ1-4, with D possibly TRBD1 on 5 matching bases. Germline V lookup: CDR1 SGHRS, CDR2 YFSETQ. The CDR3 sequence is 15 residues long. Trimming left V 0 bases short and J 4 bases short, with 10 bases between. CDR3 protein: CASSLGGTLNEKLFF. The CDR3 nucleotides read TGCGCCAGCAGCTTGGGGGGGACGCTTAATGAAAAACTGTTTTTT.

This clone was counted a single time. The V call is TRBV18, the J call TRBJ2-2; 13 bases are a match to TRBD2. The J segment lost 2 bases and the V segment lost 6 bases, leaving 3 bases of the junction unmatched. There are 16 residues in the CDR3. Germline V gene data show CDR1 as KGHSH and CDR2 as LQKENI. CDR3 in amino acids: CASSRTSGGNTGELFF. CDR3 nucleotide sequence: TGTGCCAGCTCGCGGACTAGCGGGGGTAACACCGGGGAGCTGTTTTTT.

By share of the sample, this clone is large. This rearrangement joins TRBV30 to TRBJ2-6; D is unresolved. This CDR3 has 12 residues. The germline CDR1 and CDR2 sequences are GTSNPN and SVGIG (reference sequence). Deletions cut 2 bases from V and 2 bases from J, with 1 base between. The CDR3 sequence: CAWSPGANVLTF. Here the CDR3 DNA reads TGTGCCTGGAGTCCTGGGGCCAACGTCCTGACTTTC.

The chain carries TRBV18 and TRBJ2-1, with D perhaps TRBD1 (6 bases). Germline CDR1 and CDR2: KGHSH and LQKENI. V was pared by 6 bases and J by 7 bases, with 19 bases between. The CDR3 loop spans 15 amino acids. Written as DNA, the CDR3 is TGTGCCAGCTCCCCAAGGGACACGGCGGGTAATGAGCAGTTCTTC. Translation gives CASSPRDTAGNEQFF.

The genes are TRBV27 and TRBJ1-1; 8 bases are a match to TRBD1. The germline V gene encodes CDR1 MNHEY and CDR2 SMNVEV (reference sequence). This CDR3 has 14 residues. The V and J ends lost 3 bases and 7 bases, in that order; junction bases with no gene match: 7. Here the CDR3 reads CASSFRDRMHEAFF. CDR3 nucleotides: TGTGCCAGCAGTTTCCGGGACAGGATGCATGAAGCTTTCTTT.

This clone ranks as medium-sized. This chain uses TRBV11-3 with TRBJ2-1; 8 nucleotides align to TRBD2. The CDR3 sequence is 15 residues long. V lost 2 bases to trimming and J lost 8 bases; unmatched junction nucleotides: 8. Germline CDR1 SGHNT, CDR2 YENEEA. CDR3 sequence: CASSLTLAGSDEQFF. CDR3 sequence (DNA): TGTGCCAGCAGCTTAACTCTAGCGGGCAGCGATGAGCAGTTCTTC.

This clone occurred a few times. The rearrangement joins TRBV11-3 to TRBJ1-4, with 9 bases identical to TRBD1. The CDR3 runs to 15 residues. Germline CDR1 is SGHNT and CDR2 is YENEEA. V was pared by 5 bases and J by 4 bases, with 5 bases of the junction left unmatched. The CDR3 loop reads CASSGQGNYNEKLFF. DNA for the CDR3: TGTGCCAGCAGCGGACAGGGGAATTATAATGAAAAACTGTTTTTT.